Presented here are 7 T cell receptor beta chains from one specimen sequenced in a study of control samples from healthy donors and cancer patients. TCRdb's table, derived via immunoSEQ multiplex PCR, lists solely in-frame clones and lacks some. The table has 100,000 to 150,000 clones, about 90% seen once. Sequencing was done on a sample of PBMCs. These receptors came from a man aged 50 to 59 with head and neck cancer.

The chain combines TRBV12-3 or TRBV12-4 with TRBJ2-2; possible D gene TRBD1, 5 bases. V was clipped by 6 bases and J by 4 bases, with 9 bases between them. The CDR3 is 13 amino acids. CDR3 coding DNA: TGTGCCAGCAGCAGGACATTCACCGGGGAGCTGTTTTTT. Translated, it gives CASSRTFTGELFF.

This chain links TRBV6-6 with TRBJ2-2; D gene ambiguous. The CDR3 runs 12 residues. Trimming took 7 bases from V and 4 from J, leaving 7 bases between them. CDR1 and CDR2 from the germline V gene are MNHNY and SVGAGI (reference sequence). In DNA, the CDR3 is TGTGCCAGCAAACAGTCCACCGGGGAGCTGTTTTTT. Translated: CASKQSTGELFF.

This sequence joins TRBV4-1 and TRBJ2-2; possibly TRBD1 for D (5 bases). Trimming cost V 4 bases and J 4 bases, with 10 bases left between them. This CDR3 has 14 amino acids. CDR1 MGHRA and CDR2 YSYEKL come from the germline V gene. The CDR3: CASSPGHSTGELFF. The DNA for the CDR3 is TGCGCCAGCAGCCCCGGACACAGCACCGGGGAGCTGTTTTTT.

CDR3: CASSVVRTLDRGAFF. The CDR3 bases are TGTGCCAGCAGCGTAGTGAGGACACTGGACCGGGGAGCTTTCTTT. The V call is TRBV9, the J call TRBJ1-1; D might be TRBD1 (5 bases). V lost 0 bases and J 10 bases, leaving 19 bases between the germline ends. CDR3 length: 15 amino acids. CDR1 SGDLS and CDR2 YYNGEE come from the germline V gene.

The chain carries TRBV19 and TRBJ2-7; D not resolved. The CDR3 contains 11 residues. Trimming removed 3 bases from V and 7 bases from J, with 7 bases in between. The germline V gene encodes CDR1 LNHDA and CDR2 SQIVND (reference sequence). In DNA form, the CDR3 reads TGTGCCAGTAGTATCGCTGGGGAGCAGTACTTC. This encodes CASSIAGEQYF.

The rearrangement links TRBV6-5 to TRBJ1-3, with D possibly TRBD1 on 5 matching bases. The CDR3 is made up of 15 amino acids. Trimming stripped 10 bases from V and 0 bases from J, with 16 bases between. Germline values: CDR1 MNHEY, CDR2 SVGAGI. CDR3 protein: CATDSLLSSGNTIYF. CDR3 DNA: TGTGCCACCGACAGTCTACTGAGCTCTGGAAACACCATATATTTT.

CDR3: CASRTPQGAGNTIYF. CDR3 sequence (DNA): TGTGCCAGCAGGACACCACAGGGTGCTGGAAACACCATATATTTT. V is TRBV28 and J is TRBJ1-3; TRBD1 is a possible D gene (6 bases). The CDR3 consists of 15 residues. Deletions cut 6 bases from V and 2 bases from J, with 14 bases between. Germline V gene sequence: CDR1 MDHEN, CDR2 SYDVKM. The variable domain in full, completed from reference TRBV28 and TRBJ1-3, reads DVKVTQSSRYLVKRTGEKVFLECVQDMDHENMFWYRQDPGLGLRLIYFSYDVKMKEKGDIPEGYSVSREKKERFSLILESASTNQTSMYLCASRTPQGAGNTIYFGEGSWLTVV.